This record looks at one T cell receptor (beta chain) sequence and its context. The antigen remains undetermined. TCRdb processed the reads anew with MiXCR; each CDR3 protein has one entry. The data hold over 45,000 distinct CDR3 sequences, with over 15% observed a single time. The CDR3 runs 12 residues. V lost 4 bases and J lost 6, with 10 bases in between. Germline values: CDR1 SEHNR, CDR2 FQNEAQ (reference sequence). The data were obtained in a study of T cell repertoires in cytomegalovirus infection. This sequence originates from a human donor in good health (CMV status not recorded). Some clones in this sample may be carry-over from other donors' samples. The sequenced sample was CD8+ T cells from cultured PBMCs, obtained from culture after CMV antigen stimulation. The genes are TRBV7-9 and TRBJ2-7; possible D gene TRBD1, 5 bases. CDR3 residues: CASSSRQFEQYF. CDR3 DNA: TGTGCCAGCAGCTCAAGACAGTTCGAGCAGTACTTC.